The next 26 T cell receptor beta chains were all read from a single sample in a study of Ad26.COV2.S vaccination and SARS-CoV-2 variants. Treatment given: around 19 received Ad26.COV2.S at low or high dose, single or two shots; about five received placebo; per-sample allocation not given. On day 63 after the first injection, vaccine and placebo recipients gave samples. Sequencing used immunoSEQ multiplex PCR; TCRdb keeps in-frame clones, though not all of them. This table holds about 350,000 clones, about 85% found once. Specimen: peripheral blood, collected in a trial of Ad26.COV2.S vaccine versus placebo. These receptors came from a person aged 18-65 years who received the Ad26.COV2.S COVID-19 vaccine or a placebo.

This chain connects TRBV4-1 to TRBJ2-5; no reliable D call. Trimming took off 0 bases at V and 4 bases at J, with 12 bases between the two ends. CDR3 length equals 15 residues. Germline V gene lookup returns CDR1 MGHRA and CDR2 YSYEKL. CDR3 DNA sequence: TGCGCCAGCAGCCAAGATAGGCGCTTCGGAGAGACCCAGTACTTC. Protein product: CASSQDRRFGETQYF.

This clone was recorded a few times. The chain joins TRBV6-1 to TRBJ2-1, with TRBD2 matching 8 bases. The V and J ends lost 2 bases and 0 bases, in that order; junction bases with no gene match: 6. The CDR3 is 17 amino acids. CDR1 is MNHNS, CDR2 SASEGT, per germline. CDR3 bases: TGTGCCAGCAGTGAAAGGTCGGGAGGGCCCTCCTACAATGAGCAGTTCTTC. As protein: CASSERSGGPSYNEQFF.

This chain links TRBV6-1 with TRBJ2-4, with 12 bases fitting TRBD2. The CDR3 sequence is 18 residues long. Unmatched junction bases numbered 6, after V lost 3 bases and J lost 0 bases. Germline V CDR1 and CDR2: MNHNS, SASEGT. The CDR3 spells CASSDRTSGNPAKNIQYF. Here the CDR3 DNA reads TGTGCCAGCAGTGATCGGACTAGCGGGAACCCAGCCAAAAACATTCAGTACTTC.

The rearrangement links TRBV7-9 to TRBJ2-7; 13 bases agree with TRBD2. Germline V gene data show CDR1 as SEHNR and CDR2 as FQNEAQ (reference sequence). With V trimmed by 3 bases and J by 5 bases, 7 bases remained unmatched. The CDR3 spans 16 residues. The CDR3 reads CASSFPRGLAGDEQYF. The DNA for the CDR3 is TGTGCCAGCAGCTTCCCGAGAGGACTAGCGGGGGACGAGCAGTACTTC. The full variable domain, with the rest looked up from reference TRBV7-9 and TRBJ2-7, is DTGVSQNPRHKITKRGQNVTFRCDPISEHNRLYWYRQTLGQGPEFLTYFQNEAQLEKSRLLSDRFSAERPKGSFSTLEIQRTEQGDSAMYLCASSFPRGLAGDEQYFGPGTRLTVT.

The chain has TRBV14 and TRBJ2-2; D ambiguous. V dropped 3 bases and J dropped 2 bases, with 16 bases sitting between them. In germline, CDR1 is SGHDN, CDR2 FVKESK. There are 17 residues in the CDR3. The CDR3 DNA follows: TGTGCCAGCAGCCACCCCCGGTGGCAGGACAACACCGGGGAGCTGTTTTTT. It codes for CASSHPRWQDNTGELFF.

The V and J genes are TRBV12-3 or TRBV12-4 and TRBJ1-5; D is uncertain. Trimming left V 8 bases short and J 0 bases short, with 8 bases between. The CDR3 is 13 residues long. As DNA, the CDR3 is TGTGCCAGCCGAGACGGTAGCAATCAGCCCCAGCATTTT. It specifies CASRDGSNQPQHF.

This clone was recorded once. CDR3 sequence reads: CASSQEHTGFTGNTIYF. As DNA, the CDR3 is TGCGCCAGCAGCCAAGAGCACACAGGATTCACTGGAAACACCATATATTTT. The chain recombines TRBV4-3 with TRBJ1-3, with D possibly matching TRBD1 (5 bases). CDR1 and CDR2 from the germline V gene are LGHNA and YSLEER. This CDR3 comprises 17 residues. V was pared by 0 bases and J by 2 bases, with 14 bases between.

The rearrangement links TRBV2 to TRBJ2-7; D perhaps matches TRBD2 (5 bases). The ends were cut back, 1 base at V and 3 bases at J, with 10 bases in the middle. This CDR3 comprises 14 residues. Germline CDR1 SNHLY, CDR2 FYNNEI. The CDR3 sequence: CASSEVSRDYEQYF. CDR3 nucleotides: TGTGCCAGCAGTGAAGTGAGCCGGGACTACGAGCAGTACTTC.

This clone showed up many times. The rearrangement links TRBV2 to TRBJ2-5, with D possibly being TRBD1 (6 bases). The CDR3 is made up of 13 amino acids. Per the germline V gene, CDR1 is SNHLY and CDR2 is FYNNEI. V was pared by 5 bases and J by 5 bases, with 12 bases between. The CDR3 spells CASSLRGFETQYF. CDR3 nucleotide sequence: TGTGCCAGCAGTCTTAGGGGGTTTGAGACCCAGTACTTC. Using reference TRBV2 and TRBJ2-5 for the parts outside the CDR3, the full variable domain is EPEVTQTPSHQVTQMGQEVILRCVPISNHLYFYWYRQILGQKVEFLVSFYNNEISEKSEIFDDQFSVERPDGSNFTLKIRSTKLEDSAMYFCASSLRGFETQYFGPGTRLLVL.

The J gene is TRBJ2-5, the V gene TRBV3-1 (or the pseudogene TRBV3-2), with 9 bases matching TRBD1. In germline, CDR1 is LGHDT, CDR2 YNNKEL (reference sequence). With V trimmed by 4 bases and J by 2 bases, 5 bases remained unmatched. This CDR3 comprises 15 residues. The CDR3 DNA reads TGTGCCAGCAGCCCGCGGGACAGGGTTCAAGAGACCCAGTACTTC. This sequence encodes CASSPRDRVQETQYF.

The rearrangement links TRBV27 to TRBJ1-1; 9 bases are shared with TRBD1. V lost 0 bases, J lost 12 bases, and 11 bases stayed unmatched. Looked up from germline, CDR1 is MNHEY and CDR2 is SMNVEV (reference sequence). This CDR3 has 15 residues. CDR3 residues: CASSLSGGQGHWSFF. CDR3 in DNA: TGTGCCAGCAGTTTATCGGGGGGACAGGGACACTGGTCTTTCTTT.

The chain has TRBV5-4 and TRBJ2-2; the D gene could be TRBD1 or TRBD2 (6 bases each). V lost 0 bases, J lost 0 bases, and 12 bases lay in between. The CDR3 sequence is 17 residues long. Germline CDR1 reads SGHNT; CDR2 reads YYREEE (reference sequence). CDR3 sequence: CASSLGGAIANTGELFF. CDR3 DNA: TGTGCCAGCAGCTTGGGGGGGGCAATCGCGAACACCGGGGAGCTGTTTTTT.

The chain couples TRBV3-1 (or the pseudogene TRBV3-2) to TRBJ1-2, with D possibly TRBD1 on 6 matching bases. CDR1 and CDR2 from the germline V gene are LGHDT and YNNKEL (reference sequence). V was clipped by 4 bases and J by 4 bases, with 13 bases between them. The CDR3 spans 14 residues. The CDR3 is CASSPRTDLYGYTF. CDR3 nucleotides: TGTGCCAGCAGCCCTCGGACAGACCTCTATGGCTACACCTTC.

The chain couples TRBV6-4 to TRBJ1-1; D is unresolved. Germline V gene data show CDR1 as MRHNA and CDR2 as SNTAGT. The CDR3 spans 13 residues. Trimming shortened V by 2 bases and J by 2 bases, and 6 bases separated the two germline ends. CDR3 nucleotides: TGTGCCAGCAGTGACGGCCTCAACACTGAAGCTTTCTTT. Translating gives CASSDGLNTEAFF.

The chain uses TRBV6-5 and TRBJ1-1; no reliable D call. CDR3 length: 16 residues. The ends were cut back, 3 bases at V and 1 base at J, with 15 bases in the middle. The germline V gene encodes CDR1 MNHEY and CDR2 SVGAGI. The CDR3 loop is CASSYLPTPPNTEAFF. The DNA for the CDR3 is TGTGCCAGCAGTTATCTTCCGACACCACCGAACACTGAAGCTTTCTTT.

In its sample, this clone was seen once. V gene TRBV24-1 combines with J gene TRBJ2-2; TRBD1 matches at 8 bases. The CDR3 loop spans 16 amino acids. V lost 3 bases, J lost 6 bases, and 8 bases stayed unmatched. Per germline, CDR1 KGHDR and CDR2 SFDVKD. CDR3 protein: CATSDGRTGQAGELFF. The CDR3 nucleotides read TGTGCCACCAGTGATGGGCGGACAGGGCAAGCCGGGGAGCTGTTTTTT.

The rearrangement joins TRBV6-2 or TRBV6-3 to TRBJ1-2, with D uncertain. The CDR3 extends over 15 amino acids. Germline V gene sequence: CDR1 MNHEY, CDR2 SVGEGT. The V end lost 0 bases, the J end lost 2 bases, and 10 bases lay between the germline ends. This CDR3 reads CASSYSADGNYGYTF. The CDR3 region has the DNA TGTGCCAGCAGTTACTCCGCCGACGGAAACTATGGCTACACCTTC.

J is TRBJ2-2 and V is TRBV18; D remains ambiguous. The CDR3 extends over 17 amino acids. Germline assignment: CDR1 KGHSH and CDR2 LQKENI. Deletions cut 3 bases from V and 4 bases from J, with 18 bases between. The CDR3, as DNA: TGTGCCAGCTCACCCCCGGGTAGGGTGCCGGGCACCGGGGAGCTGTTTTTT. Translated: CASSPPGRVPGTGELFF.

The chain employs TRBV4-3 and TRBJ2-5, with 10 bases aligning to TRBD1. CDR1 and CDR2 (germline): LGHNA, YSLEER. Trimming at V came to 4 bases and at J to 5 bases, leaving 13 bases not matched to a gene. This CDR3 comprises 17 residues. CDR3: CASSPTPRQGAGETQYF. The DNA of the CDR3 is TGCGCCAGCAGCCCGACCCCTCGACAGGGGGCGGGGGAGACCCAGTACTTC.

The V call is TRBV11-2, the J call TRBJ2-7; D gene ambiguous. The CDR3 contains 14 residues. The germline gives CDR1 SGHAT, CDR2 FQNNGV. Trimming removed 3 bases from V and 0 bases from J, with 9 bases in between. DNA for the CDR3: TGTGCCAGCAGCTTCGTGCCGGACTCCTACGAGCAGTACTTC. Its translation is CASSFVPDSYEQYF.

CDR3 sequence (DNA): TGTGCCATCAGTGAGTCGTCTTCGGGGCGGGAGACCCAGTACTTC. This encodes CAISESSSGRETQYF. The genes are TRBV10-3 and TRBJ2-5; D is tentatively TRBD1 or TRBD2 (5 bases each). Germline CDR1 and CDR2: ENHRY and SYGVKD. CDR3 length: 15 amino acids. V lost 0 bases, J lost 5 bases, and 13 bases lay in between.

V and J are TRBV6-5 and TRBJ1-6; D unclear. Looked up from germline, CDR1 is MNHEY and CDR2 is SVGAGI. V was shortened by 2 bases and J by 7 bases, with 9 bases between the two germline ends. CDR3 length equals 14 residues. The CDR3 region has the DNA TGTGCCAGCAGTTACATCGGAGACAATTCACCCCTCCACTTT. As protein: CASSYIGDNSPLHF.

This chain joins TRBV6-2 or TRBV6-3 and TRBJ2-3; TRBD2 agrees at 7 bases. The junction had 5 bases not matched to a gene; V was cut back by 2 bases and J by 0 bases. The germline V gene encodes CDR1 MNHEY and CDR2 SVGEGT. CDR3 length equals 16 residues. CDR3 sequence reads: CASSYPSGSSTDTQYF. The CDR3 nucleotides are TGTGCCAGCAGTTACCCTAGCGGATCTAGCACAGATACGCAGTATTTT.

This clone was seen a few times. The rearrangement uses TRBV5-1 and TRBJ2-2, with D tentatively TRBD1 (5 bases). The germline V gene encodes CDR1 SGHRS and CDR2 YFSETQ. The CDR3 contains 14 residues. The ends were cut back, 3 bases at V and 3 bases at J, with 9 bases in the middle. CDR3 bases: TGCGCCAGCAGCTCAGGGTTGTACACCGGGGAGCTGTTTTTT. The encoded protein is CASSSGLYTGELFF.

This chain joins TRBV29-1 and TRBJ2-7, with TRBD1 identical over 10 bases. There are 12 residues in the CDR3. Germline lookup yields CDR1 SQVTM and CDR2 ANQGSEA. V was clipped by 6 bases and J by 6 bases; unmatched bases: 5. The CDR3 DNA follows: TGCAGCGTCGGGGACAGGGGAGGCGAGCAGTACTTC. Its translation: CSVGDRGGEQYF.

This clone was seen a handful of times. The V and J genes are TRBV12-3 or TRBV12-4 and TRBJ1-5; D is undetermined. The germline V and J ends were trimmed by 5 bases and 2 bases, with 7 bases remaining between them. CDR3 length equals 13 residues. The DNA of the CDR3 is TGTGCCAGCAGTATCGGCGGCAATCAGCCCCAGCATTTT. This codes for CASSIGGNQPQHF.